This T cell receptor beta chain was captured by sequencing in a study of cytomegalovirus exposure and HLA in healthy donors. This CDR3 is built from 15 residues. Per germline, CDR1 SGHRS and CDR2 YFSETQ. The germline V and J ends were trimmed by 4 bases and 2 bases, with 13 bases remaining between them. The PCR was carried out with 60 Vbeta primers and 13 Jbeta primers. Sequencing was performed with immunoSEQ multiplex PCR; in TCRdb, only in-frame clones are kept and a portion is missing. The table shows 93,000 or so clones, with around three quarters occurring only once. The gene calls are TRBV5-1 and TRBJ2-1; D possibly corresponds to TRBD1 (6 bases). The TCR sequence derives from a woman aged 18-35 years in good health and CMV-seropositive. Sequenced input: PBMCs. The CDR3 DNA sequence: TGCGCCAGCAGCGTTCAGGGGCCCCCCTACAATGAGCAGTTCTTC. Its translation is CASSVQGPPYNEQFF.